The 22 T cell receptor beta chains below come from one sample, sequenced in a study of blood T cell repertoires in COVID-19. Profiling relied on immunoSEQ multiplex PCR, and the TCRdb table lists in-frame clones only, not all of them. The sample has approximately 160,000 clones, around four fifths seen once. The sequenced sample consisted of PBMCs or T cells enriched from blood (not recorded which). These receptor sequences come from a woman between 45 and 65 years old who had recovered from COVID-19.

This clone was found once. The rearrangement links TRBV6-5 to TRBJ2-5; the D gene is possibly TRBD1 (6 bases). The CDR3 runs 13 residues. The germline V and J ends were trimmed by 8 bases and 0 bases, with 10 bases remaining between them. The germline CDR1 and CDR2 sequences are MNHEY and SVGAGI. The CDR3 loop is CASWQGYQETQYF. The DNA of the CDR3 is TGTGCCAGCTGGCAGGGGTACCAAGAGACCCAGTACTTC.

The CDR3 DNA sequence: TGTGCCAGCAGTTACCCATCACCAGGGGTAGGTAATTCACCCCTCCACTTT. Translating gives CASSYPSPGVGNSPLHF. The gene calls are TRBV6-2 or TRBV6-3 and TRBJ1-6; TRBD1 might be the D (6 bases). Germline V gives CDR1 MNHEY, CDR2 SVGEGT. CDR3 length equals 17 residues. Trimming took off 2 bases at V and 6 bases at J, with 17 bases between the two ends.

The chain carries TRBV10-3 and TRBJ1-1, with TRBD1 identical over 7 bases. Germline V lookup: CDR1 ENHRY, CDR2 SYGVKD. Trimming cost V 10 bases and J 0 bases; bases outside gene matches: 11. The CDR3 is 15 amino acids. The CDR3 loop is CATRTGPLMNTEAFF. CDR3 DNA sequence: TGTGCCACCCGGACAGGACCCCTGATGAACACTGAAGCTTTCTTT.

The CDR3 coding sequence is TGTGCCAGCTCACCACGACTAGCGGGGGCTAGCACAGATACGCAGTATTTT. Its translation is CASSPRLAGASTDTQYF. V is TRBV18 and J is TRBJ2-3; 12 nucleotides line up with TRBD2. Germline V lookup: CDR1 KGHSH, CDR2 LQKENI. The CDR3 covers 17 residues. J was trimmed by 0 bases and V by 1 base; bases with no gene match: 2.

V and J are TRBV28 and TRBJ1-6; perhaps TRBD1 as D (6 bases). CDR3 length equals 17 residues. V was shortened by 5 bases and J by 6 bases, with 20 bases between the two germline ends. Germline CDR1 and CDR2: MDHEN and SYDVKM. CDR3 coding DNA: TGTGCCAGCAGTCCCCCGTGGGGGCCCGAGGGTAATTCACCCCTCCACTTT. This sequence encodes CASSPPWGPEGNSPLHF.

The gene calls are TRBV14 and TRBJ2-3; tentatively, D is TRBD2 (5 bases). The CDR3 totals 17 residues. With 1 base removed from V and 1 base from J, the gap between germline ends came to 15 bases. The germline V gene encodes CDR1 SGHDN and CDR2 FVKESK. CDR3 nucleotide sequence: TGTGCCAGCAGCCAAGGATCCGGACTCCGGGGCACAGATACGCAGTATTTT. Translating it yields CASSQGSGLRGTDTQYF.

Details on this clone: The sample has other DNA sequences that encode this CDR3 too. The rearrangement links TRBV6-5 to TRBJ2-7, with D possibly being TRBD2 (5 bases). Germline CDR1 reads MNHEY; CDR2 reads SVGAGI. This CDR3 spans 15 amino acids. V was trimmed by 0 bases and J by 1 base, leaving 10 bases between them. This CDR3 reads CASSYSTGGSYEQYF. The CDR3 region has the DNA TGTGCCAGCAGTTACTCGACCGGAGGATCCTACGAGCAGTACTTC.

This rearrangement joins TRBV7-2 to TRBJ2-5; TRBD1 aligns across 7 bases. CDR3 length equals 15 residues. The V gene end was trimmed by 5 bases and the J gene end by 2 bases; junction bases not matched to a gene: 8. Germline V CDR1 and CDR2: SGHTA, FQGNSA. CDR3 sequence reads: CASSRATGRQETQYF. The DNA of the CDR3 is TGTGCCAGCAGCCGGGCGACAGGGCGGCAAGAGACCCAGTACTTC. The whole variable domain, remainder taken from reference TRBV7-2 and TRBJ2-5, is GAGVSQSPSNKVTEKGKDVELRCDPISGHTALYWYRQSLGQGLEFLIYFQGNSAPDKSGLPSDRFSAERTGGSVSTLTIQRTQQEDSAVYLCASSRATGRQETQYFGPGTRLLVL.

This chain connects TRBV25-1 to TRBJ1-2; D is uncertain. V lost 2 bases to trimming and J lost 6 bases, with 4 bases between them. The CDR3 covers 11 residues. Germline V gene data show CDR1 as MGHDK and CDR2 as SYGVNS. The CDR3 reads CASSEGNGYTF. The CDR3 nucleotides read TGTGCCAGCAGTGAAGGCAATGGCTACACCTTC.

V gene TRBV27 combines with J gene TRBJ1-1; tentatively, D is TRBD1 (6 bases). Deletions cut 7 bases from V and 2 bases from J, with 14 bases between. The CDR3 totals 14 residues. Germline V gene lookup returns CDR1 MNHEY and CDR2 SMNVEV (reference sequence). The CDR3 DNA reads as TGTGCCAGCACCGCAACAGGGACAAACACTGAAGCTTTCTTT. Translating it yields CASTATGTNTEAFF.

This chain connects TRBV24-1 to TRBJ1-2; TRBD1 matches 8 bases. Germline lookup yields CDR1 KGHDR and CDR2 SFDVKD. This CDR3 region has 13 residues. V lost 3 bases and J lost 5; bases outside the gene matches: 1. In nucleotides, the CDR3 is TGTGCCACCAGTGATCGGACAGGGTATGGCTACACCTTC. Its translation is CATSDRTGYGYTF.

This chain connects TRBV28 to TRBJ2-7; TRBD1 is a possible D gene (6 bases). The V and J ends lost 1 base and 7 bases respectively, with 8 bases between them. CDR3 length: 12 residues. Germline V gene lookup returns CDR1 MDHEN and CDR2 SYDVKM. The CDR3 loop reads CASSLSRGEQYF. CDR3 DNA: TGTGCCAGCAGTTTATCGAGGGGGGAGCAGTACTTC.

The V gene is TRBV5-1, the J gene TRBJ1-1; 8 positions match TRBD1. The CDR3 has 15 amino acids. Germline V lookup: CDR1 SGHRS, CDR2 YFSETQ. Unmatched junction bases numbered 7, after V lost 3 bases and J lost 3 bases. CDR3 sequence (DNA): TGCGCCAGCAGCTCCCCTGACAGGGGTTACACTGAAGCTTTCTTT. Protein product: CASSSPDRGYTEAFF.

This chain uses TRBV29-1 with TRBJ2-3; a possible D gene is TRBD2 (5 bases). The V and J ends lost 7 bases and 8 bases respectively, with 13 bases between them. CDR3 length equals 11 residues. Germline V gene data show CDR1 as SQVTM and CDR2 as ANQGSEA. CDR3: CSAYREGTQYF. Written as DNA, the CDR3 is TGCAGCGCATACAGAGAGGGTACGCAGTATTTT.

The gene calls are TRBV19 and TRBJ1-2; TRBD1 aligns across 9 bases. From germline, CDR1 is LNHDA and CDR2 SQIVND (reference sequence). Germline trimming cut 6 bases from V and 8 bases from J; bases unmatched to any gene: 13. CDR3 size: 15 residues. CDR3 protein: CASRARDRDFQGYTF. Here the CDR3 DNA reads TGTGCCAGTAGGGCCCGGGACAGGGACTTTCAAGGCTACACCTTC.

The chain combines TRBV11-3 with TRBJ1-2, with 7 bases identical to TRBD1. V shed 5 bases and J 7 bases; nucleotides not matched to a gene: 7. The CDR3 totals 13 residues. From germline, CDR1 is SGHNT and CDR2 YENEEA. CDR3 DNA sequence: TGTGCCAGCAGCGTTGACAGGGACGGTGGCTACACCTTC. This encodes CASSVDRDGGYTF.

The CDR3 coding sequence is TGTGCCAGAAGCCGTTGTTCGGACTACGCCAATGAGCAGTTCTTC. It codes for CARSRCSDYANEQFF. The V call is TRBV5-3, the J call TRBJ2-1, with a weak D call TRBD2 (6 bases). TRBV5-3 belongs to the ORF category, with a function that is uncertain. The CDR3 is 15 residues long. V dropped 4 bases and J dropped 6 bases, with 17 bases sitting between them.

The chain is built from TRBV18 and TRBJ2-5; D is uncertain. CDR3 length: 15 amino acids. Germline loops: CDR1 KGHSH, CDR2 LQKENI. Between the trimmed V and J ends, which lost 1 base and 2 bases, there was a span of 11 bases. The CDR3 DNA reads TGTGCCAGCTCACCACGATCGGGTGCGCAAGAGACCCAGTACTTC. Translating it yields CASSPRSGAQETQYF.

The genes are TRBV4-2 and TRBJ2-5; possibly TRBD1 for D (5 bases). CDR3 length equals 17 residues. Trimming removed 0 bases from V and 4 bases from J, with 18 bases in between. Germline assignment: CDR1 LGHNA and CDR2 YNFKEQ. The CDR3 loop is CASSQEGPAGPLETQYF. DNA for the CDR3: TGTGCCAGCAGCCAAGAGGGGCCCGCAGGGCCCTTAGAGACCCAGTACTTC.

This sequence joins TRBV11-2 and TRBJ2-5, with TRBD1 matching over 7 bases. The CDR3 covers 14 residues. The J segment lost 5 bases and the V segment lost 0 bases, leaving 3 bases of the junction unmatched. Germline values: CDR1 SGHAT, CDR2 FQNNGV. CDR3 loop: CASSLDRGMETQYF. The CDR3 nucleotides are TGTGCCAGCAGCTTAGACAGGGGGATGGAGACCCAGTACTTC. The full variable domain, completed using reference TRBV11-2 and TRBJ2-5, is EAGVAQSPRYKIIEKRQSVAFWCNPISGHATLYWYQQILGQGPKLLIQFQNNGVVDDSQLPKDRFSAERLKGVDSTLKIQPAKLEDSAVYLCASSLDRGMETQYFGPGTRLLVL.

The chain couples TRBV5-5 to TRBJ1-5; tentatively, D is TRBD1 (5 bases). Trimming took off 1 base at V and 0 bases at J, with 14 bases between the two ends. CDR1 is SGHKS, CDR2 YYEKEE, per germline (reference sequence). This CDR3 spans 17 amino acids. CDR3 loop: CASSLRPGGNSNQPQHF. The CDR3 nucleotides are TGTGCCAGCAGCTTGAGACCCGGGGGTAATAGCAATCAGCCCCAGCATTTT.

Worth noting for this clone: Within the sample, other DNA sequences also encode this same CDR3. The V call is TRBV7-2, the J call TRBJ2-1, with D possibly matching TRBD2 (5 bases). V was shortened by 0 bases and J by 4 bases, with 7 bases between the two germline ends. The CDR3 loop spans 14 amino acids. CDR1 is SGHTA and CDR2 is FQGNSA in the germline V gene. As DNA, the CDR3 is TGTGCCAGCAGCTTAGCGGGAGTGTACAATGAGCAGTTCTTC. Its translation is CASSLAGVYNEQFF.